Sequencing of this TCR beta chain was carried out in a study of neurological immune-mediated disorders. Whole-study results and caveats: The multiple sclerosis repertoire cluster was associated with no clinical or MRI feature. The repertoires of 18 of 34 multiple sclerosis patients were placed by phylogenetic grouping in a single related-CDR3 cluster, which may be a signature.

Germline V gene sequence: CDR1 DFQATT, CDR2 SNEGSKA (reference sequence). After removal of 5 bases from V and 7 bases from J, the junction contained 9 bases not matched to a gene. CDR3 length equals 14 residues. Each TCR transcript was tagged with a 10-nucleotide random UMI during 5'RACE. Each CDR3 protein gets one entry after TCRdb re-called the 5' RACE reads with MiXCR. The sample yields 50,000 to 70,000 distinct CDR3 sequences, 4.5% seen once. This clonotype was found a few times. What it binds is unknown. What was sequenced was PBMCs. The V gene is TRBV20-1, the J gene TRBJ1-4, with 8 bases identical to TRBD1. This clonotype was obtained from a young man with multiple sclerosis. In nucleotides, the CDR3 is TGCAGTGCTTCTGACACAGGGGGGAGTGAAAAACTGTTTTTT. Translating gives CSASDTGGSEKLFF.